This TCR beta chain was documented in a study of shared clonotypes between healthy human individuals. Overall study findings and caveats: Rarefaction demonstrated incomplete sorted-subset sequencing despite large depth.

The germline gives CDR1 MNHEY, CDR2 SVGAGI. The V end lost 2 bases, the J end lost 5 bases, and 19 bases lay between the germline ends. The CDR3 is 16 residues long. With regard to this clone: The antigen is undetermined.

The assay was immunoSEQ multiplex PCR, and TCRdb's table has in-frame clones only and misses some. The top ten hold 0.39% of the sample, which has roughly 2.2 million clones, 85% to 95% seen once. Sequenced sample: naive CD4+ T cells from PBMCs. Subset indicated: CD45RA+ positively selected. The V call is TRBV6-5, the J call TRBJ2-7; D possibly matches TRBD1 or TRBD2 (5 bases each). This receptor was taken from a man younger than 35 in good health. Some clones in this sample may be carry-over from other donors' samples. The CDR3 here is CASSYIGGDLIHEQYF. The CDR3 bases are TGTGCCAGCAGTTACATAGGTGGGGACCTCATCCACGAGCAGTACTTC.